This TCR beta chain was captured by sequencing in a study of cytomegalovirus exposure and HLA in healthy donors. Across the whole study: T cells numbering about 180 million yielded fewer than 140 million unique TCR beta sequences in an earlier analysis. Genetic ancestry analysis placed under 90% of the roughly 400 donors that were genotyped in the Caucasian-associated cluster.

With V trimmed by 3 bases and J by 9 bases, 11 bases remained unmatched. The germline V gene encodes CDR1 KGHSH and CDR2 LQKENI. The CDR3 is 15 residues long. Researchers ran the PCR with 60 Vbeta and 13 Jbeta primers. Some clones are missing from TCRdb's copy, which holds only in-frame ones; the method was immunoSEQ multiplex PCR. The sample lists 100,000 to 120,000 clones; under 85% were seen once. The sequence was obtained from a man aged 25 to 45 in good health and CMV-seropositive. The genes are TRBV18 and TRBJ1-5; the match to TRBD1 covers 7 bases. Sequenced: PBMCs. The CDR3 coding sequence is TGTGCCAGCTCACCGTTGGGACAGCCCGCGGCGCCCCAGCATTTT. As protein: CASSPLGQPAAPQHF.